This T cell receptor (beta chain) was recorded in a study of blood T cell repertoires in COVID-19. The CDR3 extends over 17 amino acids. Germline V gene sequence: CDR1 GTSNPN, CDR2 SVGIG (reference sequence). V dropped 0 bases and J dropped 8; count of bases not matched to a gene: 14. Repertoires were generated with immunoSEQ multiplex PCR, while TCRdb's copy carries only in-frame clones and drops some. The data hold over 100,000 clones, with 70% to 90% observed a single time. The clonotype comes from a man aged 50-60 years with acute or convalescent COVID-19. This sequence joins TRBV30 and TRBJ1-4; 8 bases agree with TRBD1. Sequenced sample: peripheral blood. The CDR3 sequence: CAWSVRGRGRLEEKLFF. The CDR3 DNA reads TGTGCCTGGAGTGTACGAGGCAGGGGGCGACTCGAAGAAAAACTGTTTTTT. The whole variable domain, filled in from reference TRBV30 and TRBJ1-4, reads SQTIHQWPATLVQPVGSPLSLECTVEGTSNPNLYWYRQAAGRGLQLLFYSVGIGQISSEVPQNLSASRPQDRQFILSSKKLLLSDSGFYLCAWSVRGRGRLEEKLFFGSGTQLSVL.